Described below is a single T cell receptor beta chain sequence and its context. Generated by immunoSEQ multiplex PCR, the TCRdb table keeps only in-frame clones and is missing some. The profile shows 270,000 or so clones, roughly 86% of them singletons. The length of the CDR3 is 15 residues. Germline trimming cut 6 bases from V and 1 base from J; bases unmatched to any gene: 8. CDR1 is WSHSY and CDR2 is SAAADI in the germline V gene. This entry is derived from a study of blood T cell repertoires in COVID-19. Ages ranged from about 18 to 89 years, with residence in about 24 US areas. V gene TRBV10-2 combines with J gene TRBJ1-1; 7 nucleotides line up with TRBD1. This clonotype was obtained from a woman aged 18 to 35 who had recovered from COVID-19. Sequenced: PBMCs or T cells enriched from blood (not recorded which). The CDR3 DNA reads as TGCGCCAGCAGGCACGCCGGACAGGCGAACACTGAAGCTTTCTTT. Its protein is CASRHAGQANTEAFF.